The clone carrying this T cell receptor (beta chain) has just a few counts. Its antigen is unidentified. This record belongs to a study of T-cell memory formation after mild COVID-19. Background on the study: Across donors, TCR clusters were largely donor specific.

CDR1 is GTSNPN and CDR2 is SVGIG in the germline V gene (reference sequence). This CDR3 spans 14 amino acids. Trimming shortened V by 4 bases and J by 0 bases, and 12 bases separated the two germline ends. Regarding the study as a whole: Pre-infection memory harbored some responding clones, suggesting cross-reactive memory joined.

Barcoded TCR alpha and TCR beta cDNA libraries with UMIs came from 5'RACE using constant-segment primers. TCRdb re-called the 5' RACE reads with MiXCR, one entry per CDR3 protein. The sample shows more than 300,000 distinct CDR3 sequences, more than 20% of them seen only once. This receptor was identified in a young man who had mild COVID-19 (a few samples of this study predate the infection). Cell type and time point are not known. The V and J genes are TRBV30 and TRBJ1-1; D is unresolved. Sequenced: PBMCs or a T cell subset sorted from them (not recorded which). Written as DNA, the CDR3 is TGTGCCTGGATCCAGTCTGCTATGAACACTGAAGCTTTCTTT. Its protein is CAWIQSAMNTEAFF.